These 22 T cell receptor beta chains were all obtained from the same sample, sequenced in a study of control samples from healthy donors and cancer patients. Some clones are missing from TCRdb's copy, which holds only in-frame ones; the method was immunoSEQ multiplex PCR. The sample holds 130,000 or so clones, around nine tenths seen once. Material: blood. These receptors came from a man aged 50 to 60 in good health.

The CDR3, as DNA: TGTGCCAGCGGTCGGGGAAGCGGGGGCCCGGATACGCAGTATTTT. Translation: CASGRGSGGPDTQYF. V usage is TRBV2 and J usage is TRBJ2-3, with 8 bases aligning to TRBD2. The trim removed 8 bases at V and 6 bases at J, leaving 13 bases unmatched. Germline lookup yields CDR1 SNHLY and CDR2 FYNNEI. The CDR3 contains 15 residues.

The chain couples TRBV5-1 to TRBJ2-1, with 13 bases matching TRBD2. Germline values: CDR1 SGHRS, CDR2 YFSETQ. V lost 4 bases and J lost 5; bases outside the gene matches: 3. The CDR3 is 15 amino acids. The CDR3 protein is CASSQLAGGNNEQFF. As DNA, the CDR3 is TGCGCCAGCAGCCAACTAGCGGGGGGGAACAATGAGCAGTTCTTC.

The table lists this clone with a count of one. The CDR3 DNA reads TGTGCCATCACCAATGGACAAGGGGATTCACCCCTCCACTTT. Amino acid sequence: CAITNGQGDSPLHF. The V gene is TRBV10-3, the J gene TRBJ1-6; D possibly corresponds to TRBD1 (5 bases). Trimming pared 7 bases from V and 8 bases from J, leaving 15 bases between. Germline V gives CDR1 ENHRY, CDR2 SYGVKD. This CDR3 has 14 amino acids.

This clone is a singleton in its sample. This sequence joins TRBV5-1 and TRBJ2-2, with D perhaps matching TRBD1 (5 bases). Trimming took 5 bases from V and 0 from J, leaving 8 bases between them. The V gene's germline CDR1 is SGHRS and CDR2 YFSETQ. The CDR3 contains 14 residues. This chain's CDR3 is CASRDTSNTGELFF. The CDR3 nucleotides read TGCGCCAGCAGGGACACTTCGAACACCGGGGAGCTGTTTTTT.

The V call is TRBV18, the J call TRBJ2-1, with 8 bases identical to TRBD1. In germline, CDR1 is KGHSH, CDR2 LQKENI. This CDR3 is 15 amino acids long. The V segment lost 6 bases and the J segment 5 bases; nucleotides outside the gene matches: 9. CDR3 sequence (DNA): TGTGCCAGCTCGCCGGACAGGGTCAGGGACAATGAGCAGTTCTTC. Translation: CASSPDRVRDNEQFF.

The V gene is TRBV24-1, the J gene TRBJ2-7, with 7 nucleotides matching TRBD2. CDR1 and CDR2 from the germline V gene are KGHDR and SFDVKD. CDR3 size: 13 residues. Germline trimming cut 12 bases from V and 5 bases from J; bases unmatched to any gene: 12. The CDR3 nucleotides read TGTGCCGTAGGGCGCGGGGGTCGCCACGAGCAGTACTTC. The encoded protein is CAVGRGGRHEQYF.

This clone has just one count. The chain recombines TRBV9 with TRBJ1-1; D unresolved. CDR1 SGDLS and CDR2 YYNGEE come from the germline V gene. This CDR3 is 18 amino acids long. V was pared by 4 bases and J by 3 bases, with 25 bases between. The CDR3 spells CASSPPLVRGEVYTEAFF. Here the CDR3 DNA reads TGTGCCAGCAGCCCCCCCCTAGTTCGGGGAGAGGTTTACACTGAAGCTTTCTTT.

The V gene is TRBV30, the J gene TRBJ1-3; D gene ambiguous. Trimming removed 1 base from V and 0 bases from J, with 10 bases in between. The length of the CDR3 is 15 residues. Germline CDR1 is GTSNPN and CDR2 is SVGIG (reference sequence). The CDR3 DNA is TGTGCCTGGAGTGACTTTAGGAGCTCTGGAAACACCATATATTTT. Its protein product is CAWSDFRSSGNTIYF.

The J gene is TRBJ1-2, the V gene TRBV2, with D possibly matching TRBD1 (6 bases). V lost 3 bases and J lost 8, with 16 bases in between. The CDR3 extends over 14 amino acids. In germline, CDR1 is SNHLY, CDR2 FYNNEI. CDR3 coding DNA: TGTGCCAGCAGTGAGGGGCAGGGGAATATCGGCTACACCTTC. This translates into CASSEGQGNIGYTF.

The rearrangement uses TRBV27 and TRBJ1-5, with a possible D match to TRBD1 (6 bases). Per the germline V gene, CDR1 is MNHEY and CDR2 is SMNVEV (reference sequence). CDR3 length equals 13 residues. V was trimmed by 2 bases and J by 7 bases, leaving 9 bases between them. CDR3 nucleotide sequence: TGTGCCAGCAGTTTAGGGGGGCGCCAGCCCCAGCATTTT. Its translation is CASSLGGRQPQHF.

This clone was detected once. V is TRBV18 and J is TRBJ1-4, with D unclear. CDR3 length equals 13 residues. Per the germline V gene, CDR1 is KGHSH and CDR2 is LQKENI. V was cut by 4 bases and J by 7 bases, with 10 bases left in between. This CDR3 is CASSQGESEKLFF. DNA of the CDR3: TGTGCCAGCTCACAGGGAGAAAGTGAAAAACTGTTTTTT.

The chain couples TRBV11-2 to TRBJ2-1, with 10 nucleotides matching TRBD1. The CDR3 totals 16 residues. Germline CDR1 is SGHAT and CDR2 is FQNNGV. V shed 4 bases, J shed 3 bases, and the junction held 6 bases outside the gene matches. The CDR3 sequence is CASSSTGGDIYNEQFF. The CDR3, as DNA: TGTGCCAGCAGCTCGACAGGGGGCGACATCTACAATGAGCAGTTCTTC.

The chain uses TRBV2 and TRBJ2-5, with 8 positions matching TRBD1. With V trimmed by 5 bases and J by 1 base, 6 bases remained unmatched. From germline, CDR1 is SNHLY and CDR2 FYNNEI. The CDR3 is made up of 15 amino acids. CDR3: CASSLYGTGQETQYF. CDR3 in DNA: TGTGCCAGCAGTCTATACGGGACAGGCCAAGAGACCCAGTACTTC.

CDR3 region: CASSLGGETPNYGYTF. The CDR3 DNA sequence: TGCGCCAGCAGCTTGGGAGGAGAGACCCCTAACTATGGCTACACCTTC. The chain recombines TRBV5-1 with TRBJ1-2; D remains unclear. The CDR3 runs to 16 residues. Trimming removed 0 bases from V and 0 bases from J, with 12 bases in between. In germline, CDR1 is SGHRS, CDR2 YFSETQ.

The DNA for the CDR3 is TGTGCCAGCAGCTTAGGTATCGGGGGCCAGGGTGAAAAACTGTTTTTT. Translated: CASSLGIGGQGEKLFF. The rearrangement links TRBV7-6 to TRBJ1-4, with D perhaps matching TRBD1 (6 bases). Per germline, CDR1 SGHVS and CDR2 FNYEAQ. The CDR3 has 16 amino acids. Deletions cut 1 base from V and 7 bases from J, with 16 bases between.

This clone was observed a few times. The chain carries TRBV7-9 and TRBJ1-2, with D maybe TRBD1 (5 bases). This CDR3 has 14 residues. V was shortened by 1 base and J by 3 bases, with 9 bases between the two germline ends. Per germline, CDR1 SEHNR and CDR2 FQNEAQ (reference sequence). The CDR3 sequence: CASSLVLGDYGYTF. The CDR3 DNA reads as TGTGCCAGCAGCTTAGTCCTGGGGGACTATGGCTACACCTTC. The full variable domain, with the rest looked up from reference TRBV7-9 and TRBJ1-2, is DTGVSQNPRHKITKRGQNVTFRCDPISEHNRLYWYRQTLGQGPEFLTYFQNEAQLEKSRLLSDRFSAERPKGSFSTLEIQRTEQGDSAMYLCASSLVLGDYGYTFGSGTRLTVV.

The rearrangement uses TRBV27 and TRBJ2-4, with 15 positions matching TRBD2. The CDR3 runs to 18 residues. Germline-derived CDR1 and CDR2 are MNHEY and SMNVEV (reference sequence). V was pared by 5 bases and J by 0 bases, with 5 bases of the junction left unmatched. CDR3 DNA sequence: TGTGCCAGCAGTCCAGGGACTAGCGGGGGGCTAGCCAAAAACATTCAGTACTTC. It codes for CASSPGTSGGLAKNIQYF.

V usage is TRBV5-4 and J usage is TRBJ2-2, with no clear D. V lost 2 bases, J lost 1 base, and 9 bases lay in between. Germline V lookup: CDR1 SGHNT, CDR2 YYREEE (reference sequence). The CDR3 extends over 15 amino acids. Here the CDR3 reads CASSFPGQNTGELFF. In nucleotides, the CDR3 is TGTGCCAGCAGCTTTCCGGGCCAGAACACCGGGGAGCTGTTTTTT.

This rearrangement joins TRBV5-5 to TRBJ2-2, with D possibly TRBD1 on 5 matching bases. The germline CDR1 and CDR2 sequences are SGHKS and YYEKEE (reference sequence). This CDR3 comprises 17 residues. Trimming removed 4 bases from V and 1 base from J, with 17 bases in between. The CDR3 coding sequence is TGTGCCAGCAGCGGCCCCGGGCAGGGAAAGAACACCGGGGAGCTGTTTTTT. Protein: CASSGPGQGKNTGELFF.

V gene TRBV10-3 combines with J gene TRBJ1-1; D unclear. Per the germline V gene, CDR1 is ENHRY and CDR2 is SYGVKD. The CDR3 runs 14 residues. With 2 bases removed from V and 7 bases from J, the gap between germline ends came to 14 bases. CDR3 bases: TGTGCCATCAGTGAGGGATTTAATATTGGTGAAGCTTTCTTT. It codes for CAISEGFNIGEAFF.

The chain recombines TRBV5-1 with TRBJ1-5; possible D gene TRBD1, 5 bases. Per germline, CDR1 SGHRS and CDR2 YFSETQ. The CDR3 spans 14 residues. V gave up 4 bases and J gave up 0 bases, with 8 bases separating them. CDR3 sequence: CASSVDTSNQPQHF. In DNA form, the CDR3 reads TGCGCCAGCAGCGTGGACACTAGCAATCAGCCCCAGCATTTT.

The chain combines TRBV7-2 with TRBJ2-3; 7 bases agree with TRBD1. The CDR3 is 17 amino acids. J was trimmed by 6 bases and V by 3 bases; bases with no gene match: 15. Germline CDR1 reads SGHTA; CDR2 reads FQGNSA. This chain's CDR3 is CTSSFLAGGGRADTQYF. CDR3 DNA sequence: TGTACCAGCAGCTTCCTAGCAGGGGGTGGTCGTGCGGATACGCAGTATTTT.